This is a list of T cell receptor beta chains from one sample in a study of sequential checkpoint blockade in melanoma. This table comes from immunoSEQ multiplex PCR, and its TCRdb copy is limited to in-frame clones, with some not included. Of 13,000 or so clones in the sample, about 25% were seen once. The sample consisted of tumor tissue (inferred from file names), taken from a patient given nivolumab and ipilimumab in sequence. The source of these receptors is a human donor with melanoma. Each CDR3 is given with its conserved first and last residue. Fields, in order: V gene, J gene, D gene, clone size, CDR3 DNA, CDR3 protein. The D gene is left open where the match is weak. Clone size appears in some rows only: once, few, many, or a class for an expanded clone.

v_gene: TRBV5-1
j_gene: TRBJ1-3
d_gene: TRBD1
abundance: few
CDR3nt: TGCGCCAGCAGCACCGGGACAGGGGTAAAAGGAAACACCATATATTTT
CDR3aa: CASSTGTGVKGNTIYF

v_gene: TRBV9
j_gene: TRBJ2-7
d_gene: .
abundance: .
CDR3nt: TGTGCCAGTAAAGTAGCAGAAAATGGATACTACGAGCAGTACTTC
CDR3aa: CASKVAENGYYEQYF

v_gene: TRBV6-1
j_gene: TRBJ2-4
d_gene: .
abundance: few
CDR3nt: TGTGCCAGCAGTGAAGTGTGGGGGCGAGGGGCCAAAAACATTCAGTACTTC
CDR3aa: CASSEVWGRGAKNIQYF

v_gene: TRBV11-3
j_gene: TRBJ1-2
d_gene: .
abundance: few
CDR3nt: TGTGCCAGCATAATCTTTGGCATTTCTAACTATGGCTACACCTTC
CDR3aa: CASIIFGISNYGYTF

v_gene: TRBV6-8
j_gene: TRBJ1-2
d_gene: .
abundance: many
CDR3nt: TGTGCCAGCAGTTACTCGATGAGCCGGTTCTATGGCTACACCTTC
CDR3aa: CASSYSMSRFYGYTF

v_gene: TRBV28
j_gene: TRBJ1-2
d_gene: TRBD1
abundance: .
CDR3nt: TGTGCCAGCAGTATCAGGGGGGCAAATGGCTACACCTTC
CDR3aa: CASSIRGANGYTF

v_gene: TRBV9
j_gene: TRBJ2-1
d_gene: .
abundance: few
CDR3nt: TGTGCCAGCAGGACGGGGGGCATTGGGAATGAGCAGTTCTTC
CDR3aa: CASRTGGIGNEQFF

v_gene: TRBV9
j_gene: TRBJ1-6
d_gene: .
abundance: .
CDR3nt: TGTGCCAGCAGCGTAGTCCTTCGAGGGGATTCACCCCTCCACTTT
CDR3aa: CASSVVLRGDSPLHF

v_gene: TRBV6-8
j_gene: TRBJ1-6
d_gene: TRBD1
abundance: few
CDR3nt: TGTGCCAGCAGTGACCCTGGACAGGGTCGGAATTCACCCCTCCACTTT
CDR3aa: CASSDPGQGRNSPLHF

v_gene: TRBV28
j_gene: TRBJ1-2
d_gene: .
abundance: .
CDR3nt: TGTGCCAGCAGTTGGGGTTCTCATGGCTACACCTTC
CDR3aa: CASSWGSHGYTF

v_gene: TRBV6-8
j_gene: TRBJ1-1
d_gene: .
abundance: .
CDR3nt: TGTGCCAGCAGTTCTGGGGTTTGGACTGAAGCTTTCTTT
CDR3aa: CASSSGVWTEAFF

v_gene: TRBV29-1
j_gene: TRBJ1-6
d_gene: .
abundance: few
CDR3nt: TGCAGCGTTGGTCGGATGGATAATTCACCCCTCCACTTT
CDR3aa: CSVGRMDNSPLHF

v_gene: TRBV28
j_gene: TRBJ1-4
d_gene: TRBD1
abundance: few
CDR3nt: TGTGCCAGCAGTCAACAGGGGGCATGGGCTAATGAAAAACTGTTTTTT
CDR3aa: CASSQQGAWANEKLFF

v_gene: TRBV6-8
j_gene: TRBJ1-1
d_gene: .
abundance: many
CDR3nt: TGTGCCAGCAGTGAGGAAGGGATGTGGACTGAAGCTTTCTTT
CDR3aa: CASSEEGMWTEAFF

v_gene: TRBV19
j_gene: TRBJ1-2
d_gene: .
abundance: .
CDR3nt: TGTGCCAGTAGTATCGGCAGAAGTGGCTACACCTTC
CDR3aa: CASSIGRSGYTF

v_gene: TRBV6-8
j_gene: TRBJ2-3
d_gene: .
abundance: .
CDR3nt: TGTGCCAGCAGCCGAACACTCGCTTCTAGCACAGATACGCAGTATTTT
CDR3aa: CASSRTLASSTDTQYF

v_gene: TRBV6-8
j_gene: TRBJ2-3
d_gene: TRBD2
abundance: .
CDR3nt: TGTGCCAGCAGTTTACGACTAGCGGGCCTCCCAGATACGCAGTATTTT
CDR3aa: CASSLRLAGLPDTQYF

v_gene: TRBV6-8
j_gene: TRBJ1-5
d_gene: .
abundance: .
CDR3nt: TGTGCCAGCAGTACTTGGACGGATCAGCCCCAGCATTTT
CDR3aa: CASSTWTDQPQHF

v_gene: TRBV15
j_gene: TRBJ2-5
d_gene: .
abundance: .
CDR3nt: TGTGCCACCAGCAATGGGGGCCTCCAAGAGACCCAGTACTTC
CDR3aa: CATSNGGLQETQYF

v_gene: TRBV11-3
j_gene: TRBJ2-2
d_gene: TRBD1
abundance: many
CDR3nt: TGTGCCAGCAGCTCTAGAGACCGGGACAGGGGAGCCGGGGAGCTGTTTTTT
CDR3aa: CASSSRDRDRGAGELFF

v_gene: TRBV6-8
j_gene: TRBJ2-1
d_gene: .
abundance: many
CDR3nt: TGTGCCACTGCCGGGACCACTTCCTACAATGAGCAGTTCTTC
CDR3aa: CATAGTTSYNEQFF

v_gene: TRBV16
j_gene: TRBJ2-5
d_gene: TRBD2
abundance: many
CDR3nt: TGTGCCAGCAGCCAATGGCTAGCGGGGGCAGAGACCCAGTACTTC
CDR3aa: CASSQWLAGAETQYF

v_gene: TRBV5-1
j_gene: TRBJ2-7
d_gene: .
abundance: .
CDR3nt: TGCGCCAGCAGCTGGGGTGGACAAGTTTACGAGCAGTACTTC
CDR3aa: CASSWGGQVYEQYF

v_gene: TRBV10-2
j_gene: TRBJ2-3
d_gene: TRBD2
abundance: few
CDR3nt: TGCGCCAGCACCGAACCGGGACTAGCGGGGGGCACAGATACGCAGTATTTT
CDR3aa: CASTEPGLAGGTDTQYF

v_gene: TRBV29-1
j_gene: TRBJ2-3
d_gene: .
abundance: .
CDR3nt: TGCAGCGTTGAGCCTGGCCCGGTTACAGATACGCAGTATTTT
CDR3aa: CSVEPGPVTDTQYF

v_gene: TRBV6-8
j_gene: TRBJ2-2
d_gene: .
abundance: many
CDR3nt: TGTGCCATCAGTCACAGGGCCCCGAACACCGGGGAGCTGTTTTTT
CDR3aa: CAISHRAPNTGELFF

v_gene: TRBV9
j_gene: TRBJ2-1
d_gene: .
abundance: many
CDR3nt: TGTGCCAGCAGTGAAGACGGGACATGGTTCAATGAGCAGTTCTTC
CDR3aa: CASSEDGTWFNEQFF

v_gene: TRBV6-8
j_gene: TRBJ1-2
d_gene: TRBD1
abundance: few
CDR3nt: TGTGCCAGCAGTCAGACAGGGGTCTATGGCTACACCTTC
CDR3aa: CASSQTGVYGYTF

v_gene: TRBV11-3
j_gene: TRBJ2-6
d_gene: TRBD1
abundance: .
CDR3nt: TGTGCCAGCAGCGAAGGACAGGGGATCAGCTCTGGGGCCAACGTCCTGACTTTC
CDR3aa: CASSEGQGISSGANVLTF

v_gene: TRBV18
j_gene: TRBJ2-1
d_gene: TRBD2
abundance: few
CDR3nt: TGTGCCAGCTCACCACTTATGACTAGCGGGGGGCCACAAACCTCCTACAATGAGCAGTTCTTC
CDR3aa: CASSPLMTSGGPQTSYNEQFF

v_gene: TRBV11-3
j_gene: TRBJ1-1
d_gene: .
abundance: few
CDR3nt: TGTGCCAGCAGCGCGGGGGCAGGCCGGAACACTGAAGCTTTCTTT
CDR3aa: CASSAGAGRNTEAFF

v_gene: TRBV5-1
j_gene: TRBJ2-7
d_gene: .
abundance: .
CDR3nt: TGCGCCAGCAGCTCCGACGGGAGCTCCTACGAGCAGTACTTC
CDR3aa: CASSSDGSSYEQYF

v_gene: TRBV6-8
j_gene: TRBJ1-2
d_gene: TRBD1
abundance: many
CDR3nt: TGTGCCAGCAGTGACTGGACAGGGGGAGGCTACACCTTC
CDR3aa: CASSDWTGGGYTF

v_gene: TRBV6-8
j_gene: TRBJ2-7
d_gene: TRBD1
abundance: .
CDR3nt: TGTGCCATCAGGGACAGCACCTACGAGCAGTACTTC
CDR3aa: CAIRDSTYEQYF

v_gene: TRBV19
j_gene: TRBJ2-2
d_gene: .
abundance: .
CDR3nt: TGTGCCAGTAGTATAGATCTACCAGCGGGGAACACCGGGGAGCTGTTTTTT
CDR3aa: CASSIDLPAGNTGELFF

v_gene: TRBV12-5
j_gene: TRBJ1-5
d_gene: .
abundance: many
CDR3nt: TGTGCCAGCCTGGTCCACGGTGGCAATCAGCCCCAGCATTTT
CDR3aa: CASLVHGGNQPQHF

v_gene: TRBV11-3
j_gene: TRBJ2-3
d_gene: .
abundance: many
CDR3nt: TGTGCCAGCAGTTACCGCGGGGTTATTAGCACAGATACGCAGTATTTT
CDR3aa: CASSYRGVISTDTQYF

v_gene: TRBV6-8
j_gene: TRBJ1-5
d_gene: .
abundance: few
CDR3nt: TGTGCCAGCAGTTACAACGGGGCCAATCAGCCCCAGCATTTT
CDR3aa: CASSYNGANQPQHF

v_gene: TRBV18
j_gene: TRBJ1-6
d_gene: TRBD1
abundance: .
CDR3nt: TGTGCCAGCTCACCACCGGACAGGGTAAGACTTTCACCCCTCCACTTT
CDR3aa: CASSPPDRVRLSPLHF

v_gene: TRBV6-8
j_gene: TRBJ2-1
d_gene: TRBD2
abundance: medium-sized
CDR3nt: TGTGCCAGCAGTGTCGGGGGGGCCAACTACAATGAGCAGTTCTTC
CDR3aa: CASSVGGANYNEQFF

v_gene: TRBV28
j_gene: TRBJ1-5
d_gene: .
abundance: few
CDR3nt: TGTGCCAGCACCCCGACGAATCTCGGAAGGCCCCAGCATTTT
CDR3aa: CASTPTNLGRPQHF

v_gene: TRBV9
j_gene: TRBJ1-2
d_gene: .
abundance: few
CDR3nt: TGTGCCAGCAGCGTATCATCAGTGACAGAGTTTTACTATGGCTACACCTTC
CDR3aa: CASSVSSVTEFYYGYTF